Described below is a single TCR beta chain sequence and its context. From germline, CDR1 is MNHNS and CDR2 SASEGT. The CDR3 extends over 14 amino acids. Trimming took 2 bases from V and 0 from J, leaving 5 bases between them. The data were taken from a study of blood T cell repertoires in COVID-19. Study-wide context: PBMCs, B-cell-depleted T cells, or T cells were the source of the cDNA or gDNA that made up the material.

Among Cohort 3 donors, those recovered had two negative PCRs, clearance, or symptom resolution. Sequencing used immunoSEQ multiplex PCR; TCRdb keeps in-frame clones, though not all of them. The sample holds about 210,000 clones, 81% seen once. The V gene is TRBV6-1, the J gene TRBJ2-4, with unresolved D. The sequenced sample consisted of PBMCs or T cells enriched from blood (not recorded which). This clonotype was sampled from a middle-aged man who had recovered from COVID-19. The CDR3 DNA reads as TGTGCCAGCAGTGAATATATAGCCAAAAACATTCAGTACTTC. This translates into CASSEYIAKNIQYF.